This is a list of T cell receptor beta chains from one sample in a study of a mutant IDH1 vaccine in newly diagnosed glioma. Data came from immunoSEQ multiplex PCR; TCRdb stores just in-frame clones and leaves some out. The sample gives 30,000 to 35,000 clones, more than 80% of which show up once; about 5.2% is in the top ten. For these receptors, no antigen is known. The sample here was PBMCs, taken from a glioma patient whose treatment included an IDH1 peptide vaccine. The receptor source for this set is a woman aged 40 to 55 with glioma. CDR3s include the opening cysteine and the closing phenylalanine or tryptophan. D genes are given only for firm matches. Clone size, where shown, is once, few, many, or a class for clones that have expanded.

clone size: once
J gene: TRBJ1-1
V gene: TRBV4-1
D gene: TRBD1
CDR3 protein: CASSPYPRGPLEAFF
CDR3 DNA: TGCGCCAGCAGCCCCTATCCTAGGGGGCCTCTTGAAGCTTTCTTT

clone size: -
J gene: TRBJ2-1
V gene: TRBV10-3
D gene: TRBD2
CDR3 protein: CAIKGTSGSSYNEQFF
CDR3 DNA: TGTGCCATCAAAGGGACTAGCGGGAGTTCCTACAATGAGCAGTTCTTC

clone size: -
J gene: TRBJ1-4
V gene: TRBV7-9
D gene: TRBD1
CDR3 protein: CASSPRDRGYEKLFF
CDR3 DNA: TGTGCCAGCAGCCCCAGGGACAGGGGTTATGAAAAACTGTTTTTT

clone size: once
J gene: TRBJ2-7
V gene: TRBV2
D gene: TRBD1
CDR3 protein: CASRQGASSEQYF
CDR3 DNA: TGTGCCAGCAGGCAGGGGGCATCCTCCGAGCAGTACTTC

clone size: -
J gene: TRBJ1-1
V gene: TRBV7-3
D gene: -
CDR3 protein: CASCRGRLLEAFF
CDR3 DNA: TGTGCCAGCTGCCGAGGCCGATTGTTAGAAGCTTTCTTT

clone size: -
J gene: TRBJ1-2
V gene: TRBV2
D gene: -
CDR3 protein: CASGDIRGGAGYGYTF
CDR3 DNA: TGTGCCAGCGGCGATATAAGGGGCGGGGCAGGCTATGGCTACACCTTC

clone size: -
J gene: TRBJ1-1
V gene: TRBV29-1
D gene: TRBD1
CDR3 protein: CSVQALGQDTEAFF
CDR3 DNA: TGCAGCGTTCAGGCCTTGGGACAGGACACTGAAGCTTTCTTT

clone size: few
J gene: TRBJ1-2
V gene: TRBV7-9
D gene: TRBD1
CDR3 protein: CASSPPNRGRDYGYTF
CDR3 DNA: TGTGCCAGCAGCCCCCCTAACAGGGGTCGGGACTATGGCTACACCTTC

clone size: few
J gene: TRBJ1-5
V gene: TRBV30
D gene: -
CDR3 protein: CAWSIRGAGANQPQHF
CDR3 DNA: TGTGCCTGGAGTATAAGGGGGGCAGGGGCCAATCAGCCCCAGCATTTT

clone size: -
J gene: TRBJ1-4
V gene: TRBV7-9
D gene: -
CDR3 protein: CASSVVSGATNEKLFF
CDR3 DNA: TGTGCCAGCAGCGTAGTCTCAGGCGCGACTAATGAAAAACTGTTTTTT

clone size: -
J gene: TRBJ2-7
V gene: TRBV7-6
D gene: -
CDR3 protein: CASSLRGAYEQYF
CDR3 DNA: TGTGCCAGCAGCTTGAGGGGCGCCTACGAGCAGTACTTC

clone size: -
J gene: TRBJ2-5
V gene: TRBV6-1
D gene: TRBD2
CDR3 protein: CASIRGGTSVETQYF
CDR3 DNA: TGTGCCAGCATTCGAGGGGGGACTAGCGTTGAGACCCAGTACTTC

clone size: -
J gene: TRBJ1-1
V gene: TRBV7-6
D gene: -
CDR3 protein: CASSSAGVTEAFF
CDR3 DNA: TGTGCCAGCAGCTCCGCGGGGGTAACTGAAGCTTTCTTT

clone size: -
J gene: TRBJ1-3
V gene: TRBV7-2
D gene: -
CDR3 protein: CASSLALTESSGNTIYF
CDR3 DNA: TGTGCCAGCAGCTTAGCGCTTACAGAAAGCTCTGGAAACACCATATATTTT

clone size: -
J gene: TRBJ2-5
V gene: TRBV29-1
D gene: TRBD1
CDR3 protein: CSVEQGAGETQYF
CDR3 DNA: TGCAGCGTAGAACAGGGGGCGGGAGAGACCCAGTACTTC

clone size: -
J gene: TRBJ1-2
V gene: TRBV5-1
D gene: TRBD1
CDR3 protein: CASSLGQGKVDGYTF
CDR3 DNA: TGCGCCAGCAGCTTGGGACAGGGAAAGGTCGATGGCTACACCTTC

clone size: -
J gene: TRBJ1-4
V gene: TRBV5-1
D gene: -
CDR3 protein: CASNGRNRAFNEKLFF
CDR3 DNA: TGCGCCAGCAACGGACGGAACAGAGCGTTTAATGAAAAACTGTTTTTT

clone size: -
J gene: TRBJ2-3
V gene: TRBV6-5
D gene: -
CDR3 protein: CASTSNGDTQYF
CDR3 DNA: TGTGCCAGCACTTCTAATGGAGATACGCAGTATTTT

clone size: -
J gene: TRBJ2-2
V gene: TRBV2
D gene: TRBD1
CDR3 protein: CASSQGAGELFF
CDR3 DNA: TGTGCCAGCAGCCAGGGGGCCGGGGAGCTGTTTTTT

clone size: -
J gene: TRBJ1-4
V gene: TRBV6-6
D gene: TRBD1
CDR3 protein: CASSDQGERNEKLFF
CDR3 DNA: TGTGCCAGCAGTGACCAGGGGGAGAGAAATGAAAAACTGTTTTTT

clone size: -
J gene: TRBJ2-3
V gene: TRBV30
D gene: -
CDR3 protein: CAWSVTSGSQYF
CDR3 DNA: TGTGCCTGGAGTGTAACCTCAGGATCGCAGTATTTT

clone size: -
J gene: TRBJ2-7
V gene: TRBV19
D gene: TRBD1
CDR3 protein: CASSHRGLYEQYF
CDR3 DNA: TGTGCCAGTAGTCACAGGGGTTTGTACGAGCAGTACTTC

clone size: -
J gene: TRBJ2-7
V gene: TRBV2
D gene: TRBD1
CDR3 protein: CASSGGLGQGGTYEQYF
CDR3 DNA: TGTGCCAGCAGTGGTGGGCTCGGACAGGGGGGGACCTACGAGCAGTACTTC

clone size: -
J gene: TRBJ2-7
V gene: TRBV2
D gene: TRBD1
CDR3 protein: CASSEALLWDSRLTYEQYF
CDR3 DNA: TGTGCCAGCAGTGAAGCGCTTTTATGGGACAGTCGGTTGACATACGAGCAGTACTTC

clone size: -
J gene: TRBJ1-2
V gene: TRBV6-1
D gene: -
CDR3 protein: CASSKGVNYGYTF
CDR3 DNA: TGTGCCAGCAGCAAAGGGGTGAACTATGGCTACACCTTC

clone size: -
J gene: TRBJ2-7
V gene: TRBV10-3
D gene: TRBD1
CDR3 protein: CAISKQGAGDEQYF
CDR3 DNA: TGTGCCATCAGTAAACAGGGGGCAGGAGACGAGCAGTACTTC

clone size: -
J gene: TRBJ1-5
V gene: TRBV2
D gene: -
CDR3 protein: CASRDRSYQPQHF
CDR3 DNA: TGTGCCAGCAGGGATAGGTCCTATCAGCCCCAGCATTTT

clone size: -
J gene: TRBJ2-7
V gene: TRBV6-1
D gene: -
CDR3 protein: CATTGQGWYEQYF
CDR3 DNA: TGTGCCACCACGGGTCAGGGATGGTACGAGCAGTACTTC

clone size: -
J gene: TRBJ1-2
V gene: TRBV14
D gene: -
CDR3 protein: CASSRALGGNYGYTF
CDR3 DNA: TGTGCCAGCAGCCGGGCCTTGGGGGGAAACTATGGCTACACCTTC

clone size: -
J gene: TRBJ2-4
V gene: TRBV6-5
D gene: -
CDR3 protein: CASSYSSGAAKNIQYF
CDR3 DNA: TGTGCCAGCAGTTACTCGTCAGGCGCTGCCAAAAACATTCAGTACTTC

clone size: -
J gene: TRBJ1-5
V gene: TRBV27
D gene: TRBD1
CDR3 protein: CASSSAGTGFQPQHF
CDR3 DNA: TGTGCCAGCAGTTCCGCCGGGACAGGGTTTCAGCCCCAGCATTTT

clone size: -
J gene: TRBJ1-5
V gene: TRBV5-1
D gene: -
CDR3 protein: CASSAESNQPQHF
CDR3 DNA: TGCGCCAGCTCCGCCGAGAGCAATCAGCCCCAGCATTTT

clone size: -
J gene: TRBJ2-7
V gene: TRBV11-2
D gene: -
CDR3 protein: CASSLDSSYEQYF
CDR3 DNA: TGTGCCAGCAGCTTAGACAGCTCCTACGAGCAGTACTTC

clone size: -
J gene: TRBJ1-1
V gene: TRBV25-1
D gene: -
CDR3 protein: CASSFSLNTEAFF
CDR3 DNA: TGTGCCAGCAGTTTCTCGTTGAACACTGAAGCTTTCTTT

clone size: -
J gene: TRBJ2-7
V gene: TRBV5-1
D gene: -
CDR3 protein: CASSWDGGEQYF
CDR3 DNA: TGCGCCAGCAGCTGGGACGGGGGCGAGCAGTACTTC

clone size: -
J gene: TRBJ1-1
V gene: TRBV10-3
D gene: -
CDR3 protein: CAISDRGRETGRTMNTEAFF
CDR3 DNA: TGTGCCATCAGTGATAGAGGACGCGAAACAGGGAGAACCATGAACACTGAAGCTTTCTTT

clone size: -
J gene: TRBJ2-2
V gene: TRBV14
D gene: TRBD2
CDR3 protein: CASSSLAGTGAGELFF
CDR3 DNA: TGTGCCAGCAGCTCCCTAGCGGGAACCGGGGCCGGGGAGCTGTTTTTT

clone size: -
J gene: TRBJ1-1
V gene: TRBV2
D gene: -
CDR3 protein: CASSVWGNTEAFF
CDR3 DNA: TGTGCCAGCAGTGTGTGGGGGAACACTGAAGCTTTCTTT